One sample yielded the 20 T cell receptor beta chains listed below, sequenced in a study of OX40 agonist ivuxolimab in advanced cancers. TCRdb's table, derived via immunoSEQ multiplex PCR, lists solely in-frame clones and lacks some. The sample lists under 50,000 clones; about 86% were seen once. Source: CD4+ or CD8+ T cells sorted from blood, taken in a trial of the OX40 agonist ivuxolimab. The receptor source for this set is an adult with an advanced solid tumor such as melanoma, head and neck, liver or kidney cancer.

The rearrangement uses TRBV19 and TRBJ2-1; D call uncertain. The CDR3 contains 14 residues. The V gene lost 3 bases and the J gene lost 6 bases, with 12 bases spanning the gap. The germline V gene encodes CDR1 LNHDA and CDR2 SQIVND (reference sequence). For the CDR3, the DNA is TGTGCCAGTAGTATCACGTCCGGTCCCAATGAGCAGTTCTTC. This encodes CASSITSGPNEQFF.

The chain carries TRBV10-3 and TRBJ2-7; D is unresolved. Germline CDR1 and CDR2: ENHRY and SYGVKD. CDR3 length: 13 amino acids. Trimming took off 4 bases at V and 2 bases at J, with 9 bases between the two ends. The CDR3 DNA sequence: TGTGCCATCAGTGTTGCCCCAACCTACGAGCAGTACTTC. Protein product: CAISVAPTYEQYF.

V is TRBV13 and J is TRBJ2-3; the D is unclear. This CDR3 has 12 residues. V was clipped by 3 bases and J by 4 bases, with 5 bases between them. Germline V gene sequence: CDR1 PRHDT, CDR2 FYEKMQ (reference sequence). Written as DNA, the CDR3 is TGTGCCAGCAGCTTTAAGTCAGATACGCAGTATTTT. This gives the protein CASSFKSDTQYF.

This clone was seen only once. One end of the junction does not line up with germline, which may come from a read error. The CDR3: CASSQDIPTGFYEQYF. Here the CDR3 DNA reads TGCGCCAGCAGCCAAGATATACCGACAGGGTTCTACGAGCAGTACTTC. This chain joins TRBV7-2 and TRBJ2-7, with 7 bases lining up with TRBD1. This CDR3 is built from 16 residues. Germline CDR1 and CDR2: SGHTA and FQGNSA.

The chain joins TRBV2 to TRBJ2-2; D ambiguous. CDR1 is SNHLY and CDR2 is FYNNEI in the germline V gene. The CDR3 consists of 13 residues. V was trimmed by 0 bases and J by 8 bases, leaving 7 bases between them. CDR3 sequence (DNA): TGTGCCAGCAGTGAAGCGCGGATGGGGGAGCTGTTTTTT. Amino acid sequence: CASSEARMGELFF. The variable domain in full, with the rest retrieved from reference TRBV2 and TRBJ2-2, is EPEVTQTPSHQVTQMGQEVILRCVPISNHLYFYWYRQILGQKVEFLVSFYNNEISEKSEIFDDQFSVERPDGSNFTLKIRSTKLEDSAMYFCASSEARMGELFFGEGSRLTVL.

The genes are TRBV27 and TRBJ2-2, with a tentative D call TRBD2 (7 bases). V shed 2 bases and J shed 5 bases, with 12 bases lying between them. From germline, CDR1 is MNHEY and CDR2 SMNVEV (reference sequence). The CDR3 consists of 15 residues. This chain's CDR3 is CASSLLGGVTGELFF. The CDR3 DNA reads TGTGCCAGCAGTTTACTAGGGGGGGTTACCGGGGAGCTGTTTTTT.

The chain links TRBV6-6 to TRBJ2-5; 13 bases align to TRBD2. CDR3 length equals 16 residues. V shed 4 bases, J shed 4 bases, and the junction held 6 bases outside the gene matches. Germline loops: CDR1 MNHNY, CDR2 SVGAGI (reference sequence). This CDR3 reads CASSFTSGGAGETQYF. In nucleotides, the CDR3 is TGTGCCAGCAGTTTCACTAGCGGGGGGGCCGGAGAGACCCAGTACTTC.

V is TRBV19 and J is TRBJ2-2; D may correspond to TRBD1 or TRBD2 (5 bases each). The CDR3 runs to 15 residues. CDR1 is LNHDA, CDR2 SQIVND, per germline (reference sequence). Trimming shortened V by 6 bases and J by 2 bases, and 13 bases separated the two germline ends. CDR3 nucleotides: TGTGCCAGTAGCCTCCCGAGGGGAAACACCGGGGAGCTGTTTTTT. Its translation: CASSLPRGNTGELFF.

The chain carries TRBV28 and TRBJ2-7; D may be TRBD2 (5 bases). CDR3 size: 15 residues. Trimming removed 6 bases at V and 5 bases at J, with 20 bases between. Per the germline V gene, CDR1 is MDHEN and CDR2 is SYDVKM. DNA for the CDR3: TGTGCCAGCAGCCCAGTCCGCGGCGGGCTAGACGAGCAGTACTTC. Its protein is CASSPVRGGLDEQYF.

CDR3 protein: CSVAGAGFGSSGELFF. The CDR3 nucleotides read TGCAGCGTTGCGGGTGCAGGGTTCGGGTCTTCCGGGGAGCTGTTTTTT. The chain combines TRBV29-1 with TRBJ2-2; D might be TRBD1 (5 bases). Trimming took 4 bases from V and 6 from J, leaving 21 bases between them. Germline V CDR1 and CDR2: SQVTM, ANQGSEA. The CDR3 loop spans 16 amino acids.

This clone has just a few counts. CDR3 residues: CASSKTSGDFDEQFF. DNA of the CDR3: TGTGCCAGCAGCAAGACTAGCGGGGACTTTGATGAGCAGTTCTTC. J is TRBJ2-1 and V is TRBV5-5; 11 bases are shared with TRBD2. Germline CDR1 and CDR2: SGHKS and YYEKEE (reference sequence). The J segment lost 8 bases and the V segment lost 4 bases, leaving 8 bases of the junction unmatched. This CDR3 region has 15 residues.

This chain uses TRBV2 with TRBJ2-5; D might be TRBD2 (7 bases). V was pared by 0 bases and J by 4 bases, with 12 bases between. Germline V lookup: CDR1 SNHLY, CDR2 FYNNEI. This CDR3 has 15 amino acids. CDR3 sequence: CASSEAGGAGETQYF. CDR3 sequence (DNA): TGTGCCAGCAGTGAAGCTGGGGGGGCAGGAGAGACCCAGTACTTC. Together with reference TRBV2 and TRBJ2-5, the CDR3 gives the full variable domain: EPEVTQTPSHQVTQMGQEVILRCVPISNHLYFYWYRQILGQKVEFLVSFYNNEISEKSEIFDDQFSVERPDGSNFTLKIRSTKLEDSAMYFCASSEAGGAGETQYFGPGTRLLVL.

The chain combines TRBV6-5 with TRBJ2-5, with 7 positions matching TRBD1. In germline, CDR1 is MNHEY, CDR2 SVGAGI. Trimming removed 4 bases from V and 5 bases from J; junction bases left unmatched: 10. The CDR3 extends over 15 amino acids. Here the CDR3 DNA reads TGTGCCAGCAGTTTCCTCAGGGGGTTTGTTGAGACCCAGTACTTC. Residues: CASSFLRGFVETQYF.

The chain has TRBV30 and TRBJ2-5; possibly TRBD1 or TRBD2 for D (5 bases each). Germline V CDR1 and CDR2: GTSNPN, SVGIG (reference sequence). This CDR3 is built from 14 residues. V gave up 4 bases and J gave up 9 bases, with 21 bases separating them. The CDR3 sequence is CAWKPEGRPKPQYF. CDR3 nucleotides: TGTGCCTGGAAGCCCGAGGGACGCCCGAAGCCCCAGTACTTC.

The chain joins TRBV11-3 to TRBJ2-3; D remains ambiguous. The CDR3 length is 13 residues. V shed 5 bases and J shed 6 bases, with 12 bases lying between them. CDR1 SGHNT and CDR2 YENEEA come from the germline V gene. DNA of the CDR3: TGTGCCAGCAGCCCCCGTGAGAGTGATACGCAGTATTTT. Encoded protein: CASSPRESDTQYF.

CDR3 coding DNA: TGTGCCAGTTCGAGGGAGATCTCTGGAAACACCATATATTTT. It specifies CASSREISGNTIYF. J is TRBJ1-3 and V is TRBV28; D unclear. The CDR3 runs 14 residues. V lost 9 bases and J lost 0, with 12 bases in between. CDR1 MDHEN and CDR2 SYDVKM come from the germline V gene.

The chain recombines TRBV14 with TRBJ2-7; D could derive from TRBD1 or TRBD2 (5 bases each). V was pared by 0 bases and J by 3 bases, with 18 bases between. Germline CDR1 SGHDN, CDR2 FVKESK. This CDR3 has 17 residues. CDR3 sequence (DNA): TGTGCCAGCAGCCAAGATCGAGGGCAGGGCGAAAGCTACGAGCAGTACTTC. Its translation is CASSQDRGQGESYEQYF.

The chain recombines TRBV28 with TRBJ1-1, with 8 bases aligning to TRBD1. This CDR3 has 13 amino acids. Germline CDR1 is MDHEN and CDR2 is SYDVKM. V shed 8 bases and J 11 bases; nucleotides not matched to a gene: 13. The CDR3 nucleotides read TGTGCCAGCTTCACCATCAGGGGGCTGGTGGCTTTCTTT. Amino acid sequence: CASFTIRGLVAFF.

The chain has TRBV27 and TRBJ1-5, with D uncertain. CDR3 length equals 14 residues. With 5 bases removed from V and 0 bases from J, the gap between germline ends came to 8 bases. CDR1 and CDR2 (germline): MNHEY, SMNVEV (reference sequence). The CDR3 DNA sequence: TGTGCCAGCAGTCCGGACGTTAGCAATCAGCCCCAGCATTTT. Residues: CASSPDVSNQPQHF.

The chain is built from TRBV6-5 and TRBJ1-1, with D maybe TRBD1 (5 bases). V gave up 5 bases and J gave up 5 bases, with 15 bases separating them. Germline V gene lookup returns CDR1 MNHEY and CDR2 SVGAGI. The CDR3 is made up of 14 amino acids. The CDR3, as DNA: TGTGCCAGCAGTCCCCTCGTGGGGGGGACTGAAGCTTTCTTT. Translating it yields CASSPLVGGTEAFF.